The 21 T cell receptor beta chains in this list originate from one sample, sequenced in a study of shared clonotypes between healthy human individuals. Libraries were prepared by immunoSEQ multiplex PCR; TCRdb keeps only in-frame clonotypes and omits some of them. There are 650,000 to 750,000 clones in the sample; 72% occur only once, and 1.5% to 2% lies in the top ten. The sequenced sample was memory CD4+ T cells sorted from blood. Subset specified: CD45RA-negative fraction. These receptors were taken from a woman aged 25 to 45 in good health.

This clone was seen once. V gene TRBV5-1 combines with J gene TRBJ2-1, with D uncertain. The CDR3 is 11 residues long. Looked up from germline, CDR1 is SGHRS and CDR2 is YFSETQ. V lost 4 bases and J 7 bases, leaving 6 bases between the germline ends. The CDR3 loop reads CASSIGNEQFF. The CDR3 nucleotides read TGCGCCAGCAGCATCGGGAATGAGCAGTTCTTC.

The CDR3 sequence: CSARQVVNEQFF. CDR3 DNA: TGCAGCGCCAGACAGGTGGTGAATGAGCAGTTCTTC. The gene calls are TRBV29-1 and TRBJ2-1, with D tentatively TRBD1 (6 bases). CDR1 and CDR2 from the germline V gene are SQVTM and ANQGSEA. This CDR3 has 12 amino acids. The V end lost 7 bases, the J end lost 7 bases, and 14 bases lay between the germline ends.

The chain combines TRBV30 with TRBJ1-1; TRBD1 matches at 8 bases. The V gene end was trimmed by 3 bases and the J gene end by 5 bases; junction bases not matched to a gene: 5. Germline values: CDR1 GTSNPN, CDR2 SVGIG (reference sequence). The CDR3 is 13 residues long. The CDR3 is CAWREQGDTEAFF. As DNA, the CDR3 is TGTGCCTGGAGGGAACAGGGGGATACTGAAGCTTTCTTT.

This chain joins TRBV11-2 and TRBJ2-1; D is ambiguous. V was trimmed by 6 bases and J by 7 bases, leaving 16 bases between them. This CDR3 comprises 14 residues. The germline V gene has CDR1 SGHAT and CDR2 FQNNGV. CDR3 region: CASSPSTHSNEQFF. The CDR3 region has the DNA TGTGCCAGCAGTCCCTCAACACATTCGAATGAGCAGTTCTTC.

The gene calls are TRBV6-5 and TRBJ2-7; no definite D call. V was pared by 5 bases and J by 9 bases, with 23 bases between. CDR1 is MNHEY and CDR2 is SVGAGI in the germline V gene. The CDR3 is 15 amino acids. CDR3 amino acids: CASSPELVSRSSQYF. CDR3 nucleotides: TGTGCCAGCAGTCCCGAATTAGTTAGTAGGTCTTCGCAGTACTTC.

Only a few counts were recorded for this clone. At the DNA level, this CDR3 is encoded by other sequences in the same sample as well. V is TRBV30 and J is TRBJ2-3; D is unclear. The CDR3 runs 11 residues. Germline V CDR1 and CDR2: GTSNPN, SVGIG (reference sequence). Between the trimmed V and J ends, which lost 1 base and 4 bases, there was a span of 3 bases. CDR3 coding DNA: TGTGCCTGGAGTGCTCCAGATACGCAGTATTTT. It encodes CAWSAPDTQYF.

This clone was observed a handful of times. The chain carries TRBV18 and TRBJ2-6, with 8 bases matching TRBD1. The CDR3 runs to 17 residues. Per germline, CDR1 KGHSH and CDR2 LQKENI. With V trimmed by 6 bases and J by 2 bases, 9 bases remained unmatched. CDR3 nucleotide sequence: TGTGCCAGCTCCTCGGGACAGGTTGCCGCTGGGGCCAACGTCCTGACTTTC. Protein sequence: CASSSGQVAAGANVLTF.

The chain employs TRBV28 and TRBJ1-1; 7 bases map to TRBD1. The CDR3 is 18 residues long. The germline V gene encodes CDR1 MDHEN and CDR2 SYDVKM. The trim removed 7 bases at V and 3 bases at J, leaving 20 bases unmatched. CDR3 residues: CASTSLGGGQISDTEAFF. CDR3 bases: TGTGCCAGCACTTCTCTGGGGGGGGGACAGATATCCGACACTGAAGCTTTCTTT.

This clone was seen a handful of times. The chain couples TRBV18 to TRBJ1-4; unclear D gene. The germline V and J ends were trimmed by 2 bases and 5 bases, with 12 bases remaining between them. CDR3 size: 15 residues. The V gene's germline CDR1 is KGHSH and CDR2 LQKENI. In DNA form, the CDR3 reads TGTGCCAGCTCACCAACGTTGACGGGGAATGAAAAACTGTTTTTT. It translates to CASSPTLTGNEKLFF.

As regards this clone: Additional DNA sequences in this sample encode the identical CDR3. The chain joins TRBV5-1 to TRBJ2-3; TRBD2 matches 7 bases. The CDR3 is 13 amino acids. Germline CDR1 reads SGHRS; CDR2 reads YFSETQ. J lost 6 bases, V lost 4 bases, and 5 bases had no gene match. Written as DNA, the CDR3 is TGCGCCAGCAGCCTCCGGGGGGTTGATACGCAGTATTTT. Its protein product is CASSLRGVDTQYF.

This clone was found a few times. The chain recombines TRBV5-1 with TRBJ1-2, with D tentatively TRBD1 (5 bases). Germline V gene data show CDR1 as SGHRS and CDR2 as YFSETQ. V lost 5 bases, J lost 0 bases, and 11 bases lay in between. The CDR3 consists of 14 residues. Here the CDR3 reads CASSNSGTNYGYTF. The CDR3 bases are TGCGCCAGCAGTAATTCAGGGACTAACTATGGCTACACCTTC.

In its sample, this clone was seen once. The genes are TRBV30 and TRBJ1-5, with TRBD1 as a possible D gene (5 bases). Trimming pared 3 bases from V and 3 bases from J, leaving 9 bases between. The V gene's germline CDR1 is GTSNPN and CDR2 SVGIG (reference sequence). The CDR3 has 13 amino acids. CDR3 sequence: CAWSQGDNQPQHF. CDR3 nucleotide sequence: TGTGCCTGGAGCCAAGGGGACAATCAGCCCCAGCATTTT.

V gene TRBV7-2 combines with J gene TRBJ2-5; no reliable D call. Germline V gene lookup returns CDR1 SGHTA and CDR2 FQGNSA. Trimming pared 1 base from V and 3 bases from J, leaving 12 bases between. The CDR3 covers 15 residues. In DNA, the CDR3 is TGTGCCAGCAGCTTAGATTACAGCAACAAAGAGACCCAGTACTTC. It is translated as CASSLDYSNKETQYF.

This chain uses TRBV10-3 with TRBJ1-5; 7 nucleotides line up with TRBD1. The V and J ends lost 2 bases and 6 bases, in that order; junction bases with no gene match: 4. Germline loops: CDR1 ENHRY, CDR2 SYGVKD. This CDR3 is built from 14 residues. The CDR3 DNA sequence: TGTGCCATCAGTGAGGACAGGGCAGGTCAGCCCCAGCATTTT. This codes for CAISEDRAGQPQHF.

The chain recombines TRBV13 with TRBJ2-5; D possibly corresponds to TRBD1 (6 bases). V dropped 3 bases and J dropped 2 bases, with 13 bases sitting between them. The CDR3 extends over 15 amino acids. The germline gives CDR1 PRHDT, CDR2 FYEKMQ (reference sequence). Written as DNA, the CDR3 is TGTGCCAGCAGCTTTTCGGGACAAGAGCAAGAGACCCAGTACTTC. Amino acids: CASSFSGQEQETQYF.

V is TRBV4-1 and J is TRBJ2-2; D could derive from TRBD1 or TRBD2 (5 bases each). Between the trimmed V and J ends, which lost 0 bases and 6 bases, there was a span of 17 bases. CDR1 MGHRA and CDR2 YSYEKL come from the germline V gene. The CDR3 extends over 17 amino acids. The CDR3 is CASSQDLGTFSPGELFF. CDR3 sequence (DNA): TGCGCCAGCAGCCAAGATCTTGGGACCTTCTCCCCCGGGGAGCTGTTTTTT.

The V call is TRBV15, the J call TRBJ2-5; no reliable D call. The CDR3 has 14 amino acids. Germline V gene data show CDR1 as LNHNV and CDR2 as YYDKDF (reference sequence). Trimming cost V 0 bases and J 4 bases, with 9 bases left between them. The chain's CDR3 is CATSRDYSVETQYF. CDR3 nucleotides: TGTGCCACCAGCAGAGATTACAGCGTAGAGACCCAGTACTTC.

V and J are TRBV6-5 and TRBJ2-7; TRBD1 matches 10 bases. Per the germline V gene, CDR1 is MNHEY and CDR2 is SVGAGI. Trimming at V came to 6 bases and at J to 1 base, leaving 0 bases not matched to a gene. The CDR3 consists of 13 residues. The CDR3: CASRGQGSYEQYF. The DNA of the CDR3 is TGTGCCAGCAGGGGACAGGGGTCCTACGAGCAGTACTTC.

The chain has TRBV7-9 and TRBJ2-7; tentatively, D is TRBD2 (6 bases). The CDR3 covers 17 residues. Germline V gene sequence: CDR1 SEHNR, CDR2 FQNEAQ (reference sequence). Trimming pared 5 bases from V and 4 bases from J, leaving 24 bases between. The CDR3 bases are TGTGCCAGCAGCCTCCGCCGTCCCGGGAGTCCCTCATACGAGCAGTACTTC. Protein product: CASSLRRPGSPSYEQYF. Variable domain in full (rest from reference TRBV7-9 and TRBJ2-7): DTGVSQNPRHKITKRGQNVTFRCDPISEHNRLYWYRQTLGQGPEFLTYFQNEAQLEKSRLLSDRFSAERPKGSFSTLEIQRTEQGDSAMYLCASSLRRPGSPSYEQYFGPGTRLTVT.

The chain is built from TRBV15 and TRBJ1-2, with TRBD1 matching 8 bases. V shed 5 bases and J 8 bases; nucleotides not matched to a gene: 10. The CDR3 runs to 14 residues. Germline CDR1 reads LNHNV; CDR2 reads YYDKDF (reference sequence). The CDR3 sequence is CATSPRTGTTGYTF. CDR3 in DNA: TGTGCCACCAGCCCACGGACAGGGACAACGGGCTACACCTTC. The full variable domain, its missing parts supplied by reference TRBV15 and TRBJ1-2, is DAMVIQNPRYQVTQFGKPVTLSCSQTLNHNVMYWYQQKSSQAPKLLFHYYDKDFNNEADTPDNFQSRRPNTSFCFLDIRSPGLGDTAMYLCATSPRTGTTGYTFGSGTRLTVV.

The CDR3 bases are TGTGCCAGTAGTATATACTACGAGGTGACAGATACGCAGTATTTT. The encoded protein is CASSIYYEVTDTQYF. This rearrangement joins TRBV19 to TRBJ2-3; unclear D gene. The CDR3 has 15 amino acids. Between the trimmed V and J ends, which lost 2 bases and 3 bases, there was a span of 12 bases. CDR1 and CDR2 from the germline V gene are LNHDA and SQIVND (reference sequence). The complete variable domain, with remaining parts taken from reference TRBV19 and TRBJ2-3, reads DGGITQSPKYLFRKEGQNVTLSCEQNLNHDAMYWYRQDPGQGLRLIYYSQIVNDFQKGDIAEGYSVSREKKESFPLTVTSAQKNPTAFYLCASSIYYEVTDTQYFGPGTRLTVL.